Below, one T cell receptor (beta chain) is given with its context. This sample is part of a study of T cells expressing NK-cell markers. TCRdb re-called the 5' RACE reads and catalogs CDR3 proteins one per entry, DNA excluded. The data show about 540,000 distinct CDR3 sequences, and the top ten clones hold approximately 4%. This sequence originates from a man aged 18 to 30 in good health. The sample comprised blood T cells: a sorted CD56 or NKG2C T cell subset, CD4+ or CD8+ T cells, or bulk PBMC T cells (not recorded which).

The CDR3 protein is CASSLNPLSILIQETQYF. This chain connects TRBV3-1 to TRBJ2-5; TCRdb's assignment of TRBD2 cannot be checked, as there is no DNA. The CDR3 runs 18 residues. CDR1 is LGHDT and CDR2 is YNNKEL in the germline V gene (reference sequence).